This record looks at one T cell receptor (beta chain) sequence and its context. The antigen is not known. This specimen comes from a study of identical twins. Study-wide points: Memory repertoires showed no such pattern, whereas abundant cord blood beta clonotypes carried fewer insertions. Sequences that were beta out-of-frame showed weaker excess twin sharing.

Looked up from germline, CDR1 is SGHRS and CDR2 is YFSETQ. The CDR3 has 14 amino acids. J was trimmed by 5 bases and V by 2 bases; bases with no gene match: 6. TCRdb analysed the 5' RACE reads with MiXCR anew, one entry per CDR3 protein. This sample has some 730,000 distinct CDR3 sequences, with about 20% found just once. These data are also associated with another study on T cells expressing NK-cell markers.

This receptor was taken from a woman between 18 and 30 years old in good health. The sequenced sample was PBMCs. The chain couples TRBV5-1 to TRBJ2-7; TRBD1 aligns across 8 bases. The CDR3 is CASSFSGQAHEQYF. CDR3 DNA sequence: TGCGCCAGCAGCTTTTCGGGACAGGCGCACGAGCAGTACTTC.